This T cell receptor beta chain appears in the sequencing data of a study of blood T cell repertoires in COVID-19. Whole-study context: The United States, Italy and Spain supplied acute and convalescent COVID-19 samples. PBMCs, B-cell-depleted T cells, or T cells provided the cDNA or gDNA that made up the material.

Authors' methods: Amplification of reference gene primers was used by the study to estimate nucleated cell counts. Profiling relied on immunoSEQ multiplex PCR, and the TCRdb table lists in-frame clones only, not all of them. The D gene and trimming were derived from the DNA, and the V and J assignments and clone size from that table. The repertoire consists of around 200,000 clones, with approximately 87% occurring once and the leading ten covering around 21%. Germline CDR1 SGHTS, CDR2 YDEGEE. The V gene lost 4 bases and the J gene lost 1 base, with 8 bases spanning the gap. This CDR3 has 13 residues. The count of this clone is one.

The sample was peripheral blood. The source of this sequence is a man aged 65 to 79 with active or convalescent COVID-19. V usage is TRBV5-8 and J usage is TRBJ2-5, with D unresolved. CDR3 nucleotide sequence: TGTGCCAGCAGCCGAGCACCCCAAGAGACCCAGTACTTC. Protein product: CASSRAPQETQYF. The whole variable domain, filled in from reference TRBV5-8 and TRBJ2-5, reads EAGVTQSPTHLIKTRGQQATLRCSPISGHTSVYWYQQALGLGLQFLLWYDEGEERNRGNFPPRFSGRQFPNYSSELNVNALELEDSALYLCASSRAPQETQYFGPGTRLLVL.